Listed below are T cell receptor beta chains from one sample, sequenced in a study of cytomegalovirus exposure and HLA in healthy donors. Repertoires were generated with immunoSEQ multiplex PCR, while TCRdb's copy carries only in-frame clones and drops some. The sample includes about 110,000 clones, approximately 70% of them seen just once. Specimen: PBMCs. The receptors originated from a man aged 25-45 years in good health and CMV-seropositive. CDR3s include the opening cysteine and the closing phenylalanine or tryptophan. The D gene is left open where the match is weak. Expanded clones get a size class; other rows say once, few or many, or leave the size out.

abundance	d_gene	j_gene	v_gene	CDR3nt	CDR3aa
few	TRBD1	TRBJ1-1	TRBV6-5	TGTGCCAGCAGCCCGGGACAGGGAGGGAACACTGAAGCTTTCTTT	CASSPGQGGNTEAFF
.	TRBD1	TRBJ2-4	TRBV5-1	TGCGCCAGCAGCTTGGAGGGACAGGGTCAAAACATTCAGTACTTC	CASSLEGQGQNIQYF
.	.	TRBJ1-4	TRBV5-4	TGTGCCAGCAGCTTGGCCATGGGCTCTAATGAAAAACTGTTTTTT	CASSLAMGSNEKLFF
.	.	TRBJ2-7	TRBV4-1	TGCGCCAGCAGCCAAGGTAGTCAGGACTACGAGCAGTACTTC	CASSQGSQDYEQYF
many	.	TRBJ2-5	TRBV11-3	TGTGCCAGCAGCCAAACTCAAGAGACCCAGTACTTC	CASSQTQETQYF
few	TRBD1	TRBJ2-7	TRBV18	TGTGCCAGCTCACCTCTTCCCCAGGGACAGAACTACGAGCAGTACTTC	CASSPLPQGQNYEQYF
.	.	TRBJ1-3	TRBV7-2	TGTGCCAGCAGCTTACCAGGAAACACCATATATTTT	CASSLPGNTIYF
.	.	TRBJ2-7	TRBV19	TGTGCCAGTCCCCGGTGGGACTGCCCATCCTACGAGCAGTACTTC	CASPRWDCPSYEQYF
once	TRBD2	TRBJ2-2	TRBV10-3	TGTGCCATCAGAAAGACTAGCGGGGGCGACACCGGGGAGCTGTTTTTT	CAIRKTSGGDTGELFF
.	.	TRBJ2-1	TRBV4-1	TGCGCCAGCAGCCAAGTCCGGGACTTGGGCAATGAGCAGTTCTTC	CASSQVRDLGNEQFF
.	TRBD1	TRBJ1-1	TRBV30	TGTGCCTGGGGACCGACAGGGGAAGCTTTCTTT	CAWGPTGEAFF
.	.	TRBJ2-5	TRBV4-1	TGCGCCAGCAGCCTGGAACAGAGAGAGACCCAGTACTTC	CASSLEQRETQYF
once	TRBD2	TRBJ2-5	TRBV5-1	TGCGCCAGTGGCGGGCTAGCGGGGGGCCCAGGGGAGACCCAGTACTTC	CASGGLAGGPGETQYF
.	TRBD1	TRBJ2-2	TRBV9	TGTGCCAGCAGCGGGGTACAGGGGTCCCCCGGGGAGCTGTTTTTT	CASSGVQGSPGELFF
.	TRBD2	TRBJ2-2	TRBV11-2	TGTGCCAGCAGCACCGGGACTAGCGGTACCGGGGAGCTGTTTTTT	CASSTGTSGTGELFF
.	.	TRBJ1-1	TRBV6-6	TGTGCCAGCAGTTATGCGGGCCCCAGCACTGAAGCTTTCTTT	CASSYAGPSTEAFF
.	.	TRBJ2-1	TRBV10-2	TGCGCCAGCGGGGGCCTTGAGCAGTTCTTC	CASGGLEQFF
few	TRBD1	TRBJ2-1	TRBV6-1	TGTGCCACAATTCCCGGGACAGAGAGAGATGAGCAGTTCTTC	CATIPGTERDEQFF
.	TRBD1	TRBJ1-2	TRBV6-5	TGTGCCAGCAGTTACTCCATGACAGGGTCCTATGGCTACACCTTC	CASSYSMTGSYGYTF
.	.	TRBJ2-6	TRBV29-1	TGCAGCGTTCTAGTAGGGGCCAACGTCCTGACTTTC	CSVLVGANVLTF
few	TRBD1	TRBJ1-6	TRBV11-2	TGTGCCAGCAGCCAGGGACAGGGAAGGGAGAATAATTCACCCCTCCACTTT	CASSQGQGRENNSPLHF
.	TRBD2	TRBJ2-7	TRBV5-1	TGCGCCAGCAGCAACAGCGGGGGGGCGTCTGAGCAGTACTTC	CASSNSGGASEQYF
.	.	TRBJ2-1	TRBV5-6	TGTGCCAGCAGCTTGGGAGCCCATGAGCAGTTCTTC	CASSLGAHEQFF
few	.	TRBJ2-1	TRBV12-5	TGTGCTAGTGGTTTGGACCCCCCTTGGAGCAATGAGCAGTTCTTC	CASGLDPPWSNEQFF
.	TRBD2	TRBJ2-5	TRBV18	TGTGCCAGCTCAGGTCTAGCGGGGTGGCAAGAGACCCAGTACTTC	CASSGLAGWQETQYF
few	.	TRBJ2-1	TRBV10-3	TGTGCCATCAAAGGCCCAGGGTCTGAGCAGTTCTTC	CAIKGPGSEQFF
.	TRBD1	TRBJ1-2	TRBV15	TGTGCCACCAGCATCGGACAGGTTAACTATGGCTACACCTTC	CATSIGQVNYGYTF
.	.	TRBJ1-1	TRBV5-4	TGTGCCAGCAGATTGGACGGGAACACTGAAGCTTTCTTT	CASRLDGNTEAFF
few	.	TRBJ2-7	TRBV10-3	TGTGCCATCAGTTCCGGGACAAGGAGCTCCTACGAGCAGTACTTC	CAISSGTRSSYEQYF
.	.	TRBJ2-5	TRBV7-6	TGTGCCAGCAGCTGGGGTACGGGGGAGCAGTACTTC	CASSWGTGEQYF
few	TRBD1	TRBJ2-7	TRBV11-1	TGTGCCAGCAGCTGGGACAGGGCTCTCGAGCAGTACTTC	CASSWDRALEQYF
.	TRBD1	TRBJ1-1	TRBV5-1	TGCGCCAGCAGCTCCGGGACAGGTTTAACTGAAGCTTTCTTT	CASSSGTGLTEAFF
.	TRBD1	TRBJ1-1	TRBV4-1	TGCGCCAGCAGCCAACGGGAGGGGGCGGACACTGAAGCTTTCTTT	CASSQREGADTEAFF
.	.	TRBJ1-1	TRBV19	TGTGCCAGTAGACCCCCTGGCACCGATACTAAAGCTTTCTTT	CASRPPGTDTKAFF
.	TRBD1	TRBJ1-1	TRBV5-4	TGTGCCAGCAGCTCGAGGTGGGGACAGGTGAACACTGAAGCTTTCTTT	CASSSRWGQVNTEAFF
few	.	TRBJ2-2	TRBV6-1	TGTGCCAGCAGTGGACAGGCGGGCGGGGAGCTGTTTTTT	CASSGQAGGELFF
.	TRBD2	TRBJ2-2	TRBV6-5	TGTGCCAGCAGTTACTGGACTAGCGGGGACGGCGGGGAGCTGTTTTTT	CASSYWTSGDGGELFF
few	.	TRBJ2-2	TRBV5-4	TGTGCCAGCAGCTTACCCCTCGGTATCGGCACCGGGGAGCTGTTTTTT	CASSLPLGIGTGELFF
few	.	TRBJ2-7	TRBV9	TGTGCCAGCAGCGTAGCATCCTCCTACGAGCAGTACTTC	CASSVASSYEQYF
few	.	TRBJ2-7	TRBV9	TGTGCCAGCAGCCGATTTGGTGGACAGCTCTACGAGCAGTACTTC	CASSRFGGQLYEQYF
.	.	TRBJ2-3	TRBV7-2	TGTGCCAGCAGCCCTAGGGAGTCCCCAACAGATACGCAGTATTTT	CASSPRESPTDTQYF
few	.	TRBJ2-2	TRBV10-3	TGTGCCATCAGTGCGGCAGGGTCGAACACCGGGGAGCTGTTTTTT	CAISAAGSNTGELFF
.	TRBD1	TRBJ1-1	TRBV6-5	TGTGCCAGCAGTTCCACAGGGGATGAAGCTTTCTTT	CASSSTGDEAFF
few	.	TRBJ2-3	TRBV7-9	TGTGCCAGCAGCTTAGGTGTAGTCACAGATACGCAGTATTTT	CASSLGVVTDTQYF
.	.	TRBJ1-1	TRBV7-9	TGTGCCAGCAGAAGAACAGACCTCATGAACACTGAAGCTTTCTTT	CASRRTDLMNTEAFF
.	.	TRBJ1-4	TRBV6-1	TGTGCCAGCAGTGTCCTACGGGGACTAAGTGAAAAACTGTTTTTT	CASSVLRGLSEKLFF
.	.	TRBJ2-1	TRBV5-1	TGCGCCAGCAGCCAGACCCAGGGGAACAATGAGCAGTTCTTC	CASSQTQGNNEQFF
.	TRBD2	TRBJ2-7	TRBV2	TGTGCCAGCAGTGAGACGGGGGGGCCCTACGAGCAGTACTTC	CASSETGGPYEQYF
once	TRBD1	TRBJ2-3	TRBV19	TGTGCCAGTAGTATAGGCCTCACAGGGGCAGATACGCAGTATTTT	CASSIGLTGADTQYF
.	.	TRBJ1-1	TRBV6-6	TGTGCCAGCAGATCGGAGGGACTGAGCACTGAAGCTTTCTTT	CASRSEGLSTEAFF
.	.	TRBJ2-7	TRBV15	TGTGCCACCAGCCCCGGGGGAACAATCACCTACGAGCAGTACTTC	CATSPGGTITYEQYF
.	.	TRBJ2-2	TRBV25-1	TGTGCCAGCAGGGGGGCTATCGCGAACACCGGGGAGCTGTTTTTT	CASRGAIANTGELFF